This entry is about one T cell receptor beta chain. Its recognized antigen is unknown. Base qualities are missing; no much larger clone stands one base away. TCRdb records Illumina HiSeq 1500 as the sequencer. TCRdb reprocessed the public reads (quality trimming at Q25 with fastp, clone calling with MiXCR) and kept in-frame beta chains. Rows with one shared CDR3 protein collapse into an entry with the most common genes and DNA. The sample table lists around 300,000 distinct CDR3 sequences, around 20% of them with a count of one. The ten largest clonotypes hold approximately 19% of the sample. V lost 6 bases and J lost 4 bases, and the count of bases not matched to a germline gene is 9. In the germline V gene, CDR1 corresponds to MNHEY and CDR2 to SVGEGT. From the cysteine through the phenylalanine, the CDR3 covers 15 amino acids. Just CDR3 DNA is preserved here, 45 bases in frame from base 1. The data were taken from a study of T cell repertoires in cytomegalovirus infection (dated 2019 in TCRdb). Regarding the complete study: Peptide stimulations targeted recently identified HLA-C-restricted CMV epitopes, whose presentation resists viral immunomodulation, together with well-studied HLA-B-restricted epitopes. Donor HLA type was relevant to the analysis, because carriage of CMV infection together with the matching HLA type was indicated by public TCR beta signatures. Overall results and qualifications from the work: Cumulative frequency of public TCR beta family members discriminated carriers of CMV infection plus the relevant HLA type in this cohort and an independent roughly 350-donor cohort. The ex vivo response was dominated by HLA-C-restricted CMV-specific TCR beta clonotypes, and the single most frequent clonotype in two of eight donors was supplied by these HLA-C-restricted clonotypes.

Sample treatment or condition, as interpreted from the label and publication: in vitro stimulation with specific CMV peptide epitopes to enrich CMV-specific T cells. This clonotype was obtained from a human donor in good health (CMV status not recorded). Some clones in this sample may be carry-over from other donors' samples. Rearrangement joined TRBV6-2 or TRBV6-3 to TRBJ2-1; TRBD2 aligns with 7 central bases. Sequenced here: cultured PBMCs, sampled from culture after CMV antigen stimulation. The CDR3 sequence is CASRLPLAAYNEQFF. The DNA sequence is given as TGTGCCAGCAGACTCCCGCTAGCGGCTTACAATGAGCAGTTCTTC.